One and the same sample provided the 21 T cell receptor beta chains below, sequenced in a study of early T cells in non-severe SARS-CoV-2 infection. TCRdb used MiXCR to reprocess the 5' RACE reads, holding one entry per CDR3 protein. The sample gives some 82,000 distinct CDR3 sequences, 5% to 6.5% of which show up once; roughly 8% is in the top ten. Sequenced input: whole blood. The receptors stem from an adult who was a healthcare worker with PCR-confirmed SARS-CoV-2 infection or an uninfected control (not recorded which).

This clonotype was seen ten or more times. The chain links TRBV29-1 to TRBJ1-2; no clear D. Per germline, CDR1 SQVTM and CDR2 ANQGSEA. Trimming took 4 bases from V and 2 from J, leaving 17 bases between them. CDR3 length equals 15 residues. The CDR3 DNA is TGCAGCGTTGGCCGAAGGACGGACCAAAACTATGGCTACACCTTC. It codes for CSVGRRTDQNYGYTF.

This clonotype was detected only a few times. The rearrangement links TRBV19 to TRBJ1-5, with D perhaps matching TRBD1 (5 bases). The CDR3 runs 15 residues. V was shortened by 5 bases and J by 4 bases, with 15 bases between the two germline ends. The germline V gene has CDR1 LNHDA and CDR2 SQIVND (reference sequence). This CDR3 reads CASSYTGGPNQPQHF. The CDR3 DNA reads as TGTGCCAGTAGTTATACCGGGGGTCCAAATCAGCCCCAGCATTTT.

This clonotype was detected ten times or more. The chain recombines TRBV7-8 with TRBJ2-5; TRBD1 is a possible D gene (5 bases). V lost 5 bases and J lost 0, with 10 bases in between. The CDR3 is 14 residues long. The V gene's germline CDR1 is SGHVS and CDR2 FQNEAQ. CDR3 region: CASSRDSYQETQYF. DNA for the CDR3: TGTGCCAGCAGCCGAGACAGTTACCAAGAGACCCAGTACTTC.

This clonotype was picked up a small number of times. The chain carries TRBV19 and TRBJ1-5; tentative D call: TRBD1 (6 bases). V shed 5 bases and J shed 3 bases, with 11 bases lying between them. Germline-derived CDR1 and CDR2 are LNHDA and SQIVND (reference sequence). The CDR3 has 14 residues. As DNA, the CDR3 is TGTGCCAGTAGTGAACAGGGCTACAATCAGCCCCAGCATTTT. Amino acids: CASSEQGYNQPQHF.

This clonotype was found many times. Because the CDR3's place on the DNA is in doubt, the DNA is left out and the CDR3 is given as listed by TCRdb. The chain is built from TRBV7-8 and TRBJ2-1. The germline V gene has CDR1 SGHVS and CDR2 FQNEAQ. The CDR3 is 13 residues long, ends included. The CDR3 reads CASSATNFGEEFF.

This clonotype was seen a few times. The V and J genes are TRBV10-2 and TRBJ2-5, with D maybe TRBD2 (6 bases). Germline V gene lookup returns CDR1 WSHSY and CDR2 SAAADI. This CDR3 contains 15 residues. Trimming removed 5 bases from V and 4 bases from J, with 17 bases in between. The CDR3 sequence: CASSKDYPGVETQYF. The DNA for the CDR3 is TGCGCCAGCAGTAAGGACTACCCGGGGGTAGAGACCCAGTACTTC.

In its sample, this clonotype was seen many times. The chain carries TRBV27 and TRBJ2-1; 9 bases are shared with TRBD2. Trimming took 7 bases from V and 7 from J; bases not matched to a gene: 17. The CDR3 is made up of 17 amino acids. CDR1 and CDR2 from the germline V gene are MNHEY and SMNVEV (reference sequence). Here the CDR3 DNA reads TGTGCCAGCACCCCAGGGAGACTAGCGGACTTCCAAAATGAGCAGTTCTTC. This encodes CASTPGRLADFQNEQFF.

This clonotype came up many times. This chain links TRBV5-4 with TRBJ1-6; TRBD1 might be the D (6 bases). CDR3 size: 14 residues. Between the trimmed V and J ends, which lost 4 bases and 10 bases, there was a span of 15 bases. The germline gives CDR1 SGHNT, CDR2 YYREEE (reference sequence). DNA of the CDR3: TGTGCCAGCAGCCAGATTAAACAGGGCTCACCCCTCCACTTT. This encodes CASSQIKQGSPLHF.

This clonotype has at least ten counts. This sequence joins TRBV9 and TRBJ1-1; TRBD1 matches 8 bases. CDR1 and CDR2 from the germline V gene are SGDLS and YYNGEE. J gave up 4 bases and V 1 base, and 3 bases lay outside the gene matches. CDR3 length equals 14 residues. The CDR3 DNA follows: TGTGCCAGCAGCGTACGGCAGGGGGCCACTGAAGCTTTCTTT. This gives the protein CASSVRQGATEAFF.

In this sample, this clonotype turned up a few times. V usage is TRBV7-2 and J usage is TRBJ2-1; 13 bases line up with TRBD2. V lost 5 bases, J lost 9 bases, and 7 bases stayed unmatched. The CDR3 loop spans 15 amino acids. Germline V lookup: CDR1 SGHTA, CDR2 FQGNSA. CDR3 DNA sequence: TGTGCCAGCAGCCCACTAGCGGGAGGGCCTCGTGAGCAGTTCTTC. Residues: CASSPLAGGPREQFF.

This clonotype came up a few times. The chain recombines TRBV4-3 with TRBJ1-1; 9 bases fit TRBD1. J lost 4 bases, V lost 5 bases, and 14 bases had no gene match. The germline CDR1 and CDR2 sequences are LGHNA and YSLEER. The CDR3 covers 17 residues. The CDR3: CASSAGQGLKGSTEAFF. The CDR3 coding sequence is TGCGCCAGCAGCGCCGGACAGGGGTTGAAAGGGTCCACTGAAGCTTTCTTT.

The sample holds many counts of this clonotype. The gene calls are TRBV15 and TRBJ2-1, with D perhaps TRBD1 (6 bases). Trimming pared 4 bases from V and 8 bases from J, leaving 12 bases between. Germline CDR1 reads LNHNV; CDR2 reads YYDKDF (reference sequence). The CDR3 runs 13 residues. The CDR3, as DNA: TGTGCCACCAGCATCGGACAGATGGATGAGCAGTTCTTC. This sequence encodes CATSIGQMDEQFF. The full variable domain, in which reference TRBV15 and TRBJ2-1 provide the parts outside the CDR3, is DAMVIQNPRYQVTQFGKPVTLSCSQTLNHNVMYWYQQKSSQAPKLLFHYYDKDFNNEADTPDNFQSRRPNTSFCFLDIRSPGLGDTAMYLCATSIGQMDEQFFGPGTRLTVL.

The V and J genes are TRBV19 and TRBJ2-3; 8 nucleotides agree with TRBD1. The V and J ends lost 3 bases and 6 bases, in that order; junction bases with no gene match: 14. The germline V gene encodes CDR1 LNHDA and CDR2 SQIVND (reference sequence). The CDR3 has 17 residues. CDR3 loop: CASSISIRQGKADTQYF. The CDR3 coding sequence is TGTGCCAGTAGTATTAGTATTAGACAGGGGAAGGCGGATACGCAGTATTTT.

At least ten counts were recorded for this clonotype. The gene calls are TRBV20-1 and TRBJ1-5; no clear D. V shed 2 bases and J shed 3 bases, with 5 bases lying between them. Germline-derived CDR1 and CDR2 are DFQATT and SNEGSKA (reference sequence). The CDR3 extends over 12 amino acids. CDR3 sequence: CSARKPNQPQHF. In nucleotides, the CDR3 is TGCAGTGCTAGAAAACCCAATCAGCCCCAGCATTTT.

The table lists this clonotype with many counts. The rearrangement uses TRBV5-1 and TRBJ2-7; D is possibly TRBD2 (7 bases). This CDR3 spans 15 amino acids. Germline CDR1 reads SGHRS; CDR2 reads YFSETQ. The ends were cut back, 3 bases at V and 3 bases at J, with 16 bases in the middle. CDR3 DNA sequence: TGCGCCAGCAGCTCGGACAGCGGGGACTACTACGAGCAGTACTTC. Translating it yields CASSSDSGDYYEQYF.

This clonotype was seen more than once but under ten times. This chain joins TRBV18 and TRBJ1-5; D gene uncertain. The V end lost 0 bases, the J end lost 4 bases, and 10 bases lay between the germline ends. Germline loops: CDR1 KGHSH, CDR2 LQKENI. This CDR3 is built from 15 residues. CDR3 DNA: TGTGCCAGCTCACCACCGTTGGCAGCAAATCAGCCCCAGCATTTT. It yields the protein CASSPPLAANQPQHF.

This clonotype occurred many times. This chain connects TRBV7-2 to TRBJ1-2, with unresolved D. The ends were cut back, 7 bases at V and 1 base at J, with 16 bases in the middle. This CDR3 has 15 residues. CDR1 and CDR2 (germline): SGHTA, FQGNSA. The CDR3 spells CASTAGVPLNYGYTF. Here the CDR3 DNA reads TGTGCCAGCACCGCGGGAGTGCCCCTTAACTATGGCTACACCTTC.

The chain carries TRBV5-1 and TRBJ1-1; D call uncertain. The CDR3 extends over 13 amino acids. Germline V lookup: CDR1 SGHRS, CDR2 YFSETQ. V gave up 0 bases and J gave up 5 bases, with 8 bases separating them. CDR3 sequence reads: CASSLGAETEAFF. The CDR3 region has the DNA TGCGCCAGCAGCTTGGGGGCGGAGACTGAAGCTTTCTTT.

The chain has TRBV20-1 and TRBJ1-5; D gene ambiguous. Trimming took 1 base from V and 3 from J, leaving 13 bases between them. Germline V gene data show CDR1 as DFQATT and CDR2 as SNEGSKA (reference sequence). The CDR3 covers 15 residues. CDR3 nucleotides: TGCAGTGCTAGAGGTTCTCTGGGAACCAATCAGCCCCAGCATTTT. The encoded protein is CSARGSLGTNQPQHF.

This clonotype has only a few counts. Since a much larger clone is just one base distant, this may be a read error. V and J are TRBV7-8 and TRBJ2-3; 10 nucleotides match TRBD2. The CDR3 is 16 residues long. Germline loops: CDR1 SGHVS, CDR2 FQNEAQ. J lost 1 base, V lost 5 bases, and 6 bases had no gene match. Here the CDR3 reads CASSPLAGRCTDTQYF. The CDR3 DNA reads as TGTGCCAGCAGCCCACTAGCGGGGAGATGCACAGATACGCAGTATTTT.

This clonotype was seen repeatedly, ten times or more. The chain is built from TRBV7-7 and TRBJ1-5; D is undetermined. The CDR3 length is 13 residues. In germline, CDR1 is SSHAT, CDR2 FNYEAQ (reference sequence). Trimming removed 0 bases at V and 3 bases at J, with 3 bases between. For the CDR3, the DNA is TGTGCCAGCAGCTTAGCTTTCAATCAGCCCCAGCATTTT. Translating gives CASSLAFNQPQHF.